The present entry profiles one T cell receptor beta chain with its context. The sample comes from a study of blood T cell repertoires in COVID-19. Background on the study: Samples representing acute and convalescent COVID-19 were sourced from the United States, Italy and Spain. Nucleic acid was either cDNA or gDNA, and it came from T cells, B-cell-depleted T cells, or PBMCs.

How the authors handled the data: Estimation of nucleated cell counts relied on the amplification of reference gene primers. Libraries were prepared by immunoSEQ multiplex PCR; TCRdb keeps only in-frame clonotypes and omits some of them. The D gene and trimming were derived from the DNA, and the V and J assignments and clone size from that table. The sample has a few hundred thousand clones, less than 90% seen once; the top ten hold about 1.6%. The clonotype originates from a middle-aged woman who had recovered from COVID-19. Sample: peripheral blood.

The CDR3 sequence: CASSRSGTSSVTGELFF. CDR3 sequence (DNA): TGTGCCAGCAGCCGATCCGGGACTAGTAGTGTGACCGGGGAGCTGTTTTTT. The chain joins TRBV7-3 to TRBJ2-2; the match to TRBD2 covers 8 bases. Per the germline V gene, CDR1 is SGHTA and CDR2 is FQGTGA. The CDR3 runs to 17 residues. V was clipped by 5 bases and J by 5 bases; unmatched bases: 13. The full variable domain, with the rest looked up from reference TRBV7-3 and TRBJ2-2, is GAGVSQTPSNKVTEKGKYVELRCDPISGHTALYWYRQSLGQGPEFLIYFQGTGAADDSGLPNDRFFAVRPEGSVSTLKIQRTERGDSAVYLCASSRSGTSSVTGELFFGEGSRLTVL.